What follows is one TCR beta chain and its context. This entry belongs to a study of blood T cell repertoires in COVID-19. Study-wide background: In Cohort 3, a recovered donor had either two negative PCRs, clearance, or symptom resolution.

How the authors handled the data: Scientists estimated how many nucleated cells there were by amplifying reference gene primers. Using immunoSEQ multiplex PCR, the repertoire was profiled, and TCRdb retains in-frame clones only, with some absent. Clonal size and the V and J genes are those of that table, whereas D and trimming came from the DNA. The sample consists of a few hundred thousand clones, 88% of them appearing once. Participants spanned ages roughly 18 to 90 years and resided in 24 US areas. Assignments of participants to cohorts depended upon their own reported clinical history. The V gene's germline CDR1 is MNHEY and CDR2 SMNVEV (reference sequence). The CDR3 runs to 16 residues. V shed 3 bases, J shed 6 bases, and the junction held 8 bases outside the gene matches.

The sample was PBMCs or T cells enriched from blood (not recorded which). V is TRBV27 and J is TRBJ2-1, with 10 bases fitting TRBD1. This sequence originates from a woman in her fifties or sixties in a cohort exposed to, infected with or recovered from COVID-19 (not recorded which). The CDR3 protein is CASSFPDRGAFNEQFF. The CDR3, as DNA: TGTGCCAGCAGTTTCCCGGACAGGGGGGCCTTCAATGAGCAGTTCTTC.